This entry lists 13 T cell receptor beta chains sequenced from one sample in a study of shared clonotypes between healthy human individuals. Assay used: immunoSEQ multiplex PCR; TCRdb lists only in-frame clones, some missing. This table has 1,500,000 or so clones, roughly 96% appearing once. Sequencing was carried out using naive CD4+ T cells sorted from blood. Noted subset: CD45RA+ positively selected. These receptors were taken from a man aged 25 to 40 in good health.

J is TRBJ2-7 and V is TRBV11-2; tentative D call: TRBD1 (6 bases). V lost 5 bases to trimming and J lost 6 bases, with 26 bases between them. The CDR3 is made up of 17 amino acids. From germline, CDR1 is SGHAT and CDR2 FQNNGV. The CDR3, as DNA: TGTGCCAGCAGCCAAAGCCTCGGACAGCCTCGAGCTTTCGAGCAGTACTTC. This codes for CASSQSLGQPRAFEQYF.

This clone appeared a single time. J is TRBJ2-7 and V is TRBV1; the D call of TRBD1 is as the table states it, not checked on the DNA. TRBV1 is a documented pseudogene. The CDR3 runs 19 residues. The chain's CDR3 is CTSSQSGISQGAGFLRVNF. The CDR3 DNA reads as TGCACCAGCAGCCAATCGGGAATATCACAGGGGGCCGGATTCCTCCGGGTAAACTTC.

The chain employs TRBV7-2 and TRBJ2-6, with 10 bases aligning to TRBD1. The CDR3 sequence is 19 residues long. V lost 1 base to trimming and J lost 0 bases; unmatched junction nucleotides: 6. The V gene's germline CDR1 is SGHTA and CDR2 FQGNSA. The CDR3 spells CASSLVRDRGNSGANVLTF. For the CDR3, the DNA is TGTGCCAGCAGCTTAGTGAGGGACAGGGGTAACTCTGGGGCCAACGTCCTGACTTTC. Full variable domain (rest looked up from reference TRBV7-2 and TRBJ2-6): GAGVSQSPSNKVTEKGKDVELRCDPISGHTALYWYRQSLGQGLEFLIYFQGNSAPDKSGLPSDRFSAERTGGSVSTLTIQRTQQEDSAVYLCASSLVRDRGNSGANVLTFGAGSRLTVL.

The chain is built from TRBV4-1 and TRBJ2-2, with 8 bases aligning to TRBD2. This CDR3 contains 18 residues. Germline CDR1 is MGHRA and CDR2 is YSYEKL. The V gene end was trimmed by 1 base and the J gene end by 3 bases; junction bases not matched to a gene: 10. The CDR3 loop is CASSQVLPGTSDTGELFF. The CDR3 DNA is TGCGCCAGCAGCCAAGTCCTTCCCGGGACTAGTGACACCGGGGAGCTGTTTTTT.

The CDR3 sequence: CASSAGQGAYSNQPQHF. CDR3 coding DNA: TGTGCCAGCAGTGCGGGACAGGGGGCGTATAGCAATCAGCCCCAGCATTTT. V usage is TRBV28 and J usage is TRBJ1-5, with 12 nucleotides matching TRBD1. J was trimmed by 0 bases and V by 5 bases; bases with no gene match: 5. The germline V gene has CDR1 MDHEN and CDR2 SYDVKM. The CDR3 has 17 residues.

J is TRBJ2-3 and V is TRBV5-1, with D hard to call. Germline lookup yields CDR1 SGHRS and CDR2 YFSETQ. The CDR3 length is 15 residues. V lost 2 bases, J lost 3 bases, and 13 bases lay in between. CDR3 coding DNA: TGCGCCAGCAGCTTTGGGCAGTTAGGTACAGATACGCAGTATTTT. Protein product: CASSFGQLGTDTQYF.

V usage is TRBV2 and J usage is TRBJ1-5, with D hard to call. Germline CDR1 and CDR2: SNHLY and FYNNEI. Trimming removed 6 bases at V and 4 bases at J, with 10 bases between. The CDR3 length is 13 residues. The CDR3 spells CASSPGVNQPQHF. CDR3 in DNA: TGTGCCAGCAGCCCCGGGGTGAATCAGCCCCAGCATTTT. Looking up the rest from reference TRBV2 and TRBJ1-5 gives the full variable domain: EPEVTQTPSHQVTQMGQEVILRCVPISNHLYFYWYRQILGQKVEFLVSFYNNEISEKSEIFDDQFSVERPDGSNFTLKIRSTKLEDSAMYFCASSPGVNQPQHFGDGTRLSIL.

The chain combines TRBV20-1 with TRBJ2-3; unclear D gene. Germline V gene data show CDR1 as DFQATT and CDR2 as SNEGSKA (reference sequence). The V end was cut by 5 bases, the J end by 10 bases, with 13 bases between. The CDR3 sequence is 11 residues long. The CDR3 region has the DNA TGCAGTGCTGCTGACGGTGAGGCGCAGTATTTT. Translation: CSAADGEAQYF.

About this clone itself: Other DNA sequences within the sample encode an identical CDR3. CDR3 bases: TGTGCCAGCTCACCAGTCGACAGGGACTATGGCTACACCTTC. Amino acids: CASSPVDRDYGYTF. The chain uses TRBV18 and TRBJ1-2; TRBD1 aligns across 7 bases. The CDR3 length is 14 residues. Germline CDR1 KGHSH, CDR2 LQKENI. The V gene end was trimmed by 2 bases and the J gene end by 3 bases; junction bases not matched to a gene: 3. Complete variable domain (other parts from reference TRBV18 and TRBJ1-2): NAGVMQNPRHLVRRRGQEARLRCSPMKGHSHVYWYRQLPEEGLKFMVYLQKENIIDESGMPKERFSAEFPKEGPSILRIQQVVRGDSAAYFCASSPVDRDYGYTFGSGTRLTVV.

CDR3 bases: TGTGCCAGCACTCGGGCATCGGGAGTCGGGAAGTTCTTC. It specifies CASTRASGVGKFF. The chain recombines TRBV7-9 with TRBJ2-1; D may be TRBD2 (6 bases). The CDR3 has 13 residues. Germline CDR1 is SEHNR and CDR2 is FQNEAQ (reference sequence). The ends were cut back, 7 bases at V and 14 bases at J, with 21 bases in the middle.

The V gene is TRBV10-3, the J gene TRBJ2-1; D gene uncertain. Trimming shortened V by 2 bases and J by 15 bases, and 17 bases separated the two germline ends. The CDR3 is 13 amino acids. Germline V gives CDR1 ENHRY, CDR2 SYGVKD. The CDR3 DNA reads as TGTGCCATCAGTGAGCAGGTTTCCCGACGTCCGTTCTTC. Translated, it gives CAISEQVSRRPFF.

The chain employs TRBV5-4 and TRBJ1-2; D may be TRBD1 (6 bases). V lost 4 bases and J 6 bases, leaving 22 bases between the germline ends. Per germline, CDR1 SGHNT and CDR2 YYREEE (reference sequence). The CDR3 is 16 residues long. The CDR3 protein is CASSPRLGQGINGYTF. As DNA, the CDR3 is TGTGCCAGCAGCCCTCGGTTAGGGCAGGGGATTAATGGCTACACCTTC.

There are a few counts of this clone. This chain joins TRBV6-6 and TRBJ2-2; 8 bases line up with TRBD2. The CDR3 loop spans 13 amino acids. In germline, CDR1 is MNHNY, CDR2 SVGAGI (reference sequence). The V gene end was trimmed by 7 bases and the J gene end by 6 bases; junction bases not matched to a gene: 4. As DNA, the CDR3 is TGTGCCAGCAAGGCGGGAGGCCCCGGGGAGCTGTTTTTT. This translates into CASKAGGPGELFF.